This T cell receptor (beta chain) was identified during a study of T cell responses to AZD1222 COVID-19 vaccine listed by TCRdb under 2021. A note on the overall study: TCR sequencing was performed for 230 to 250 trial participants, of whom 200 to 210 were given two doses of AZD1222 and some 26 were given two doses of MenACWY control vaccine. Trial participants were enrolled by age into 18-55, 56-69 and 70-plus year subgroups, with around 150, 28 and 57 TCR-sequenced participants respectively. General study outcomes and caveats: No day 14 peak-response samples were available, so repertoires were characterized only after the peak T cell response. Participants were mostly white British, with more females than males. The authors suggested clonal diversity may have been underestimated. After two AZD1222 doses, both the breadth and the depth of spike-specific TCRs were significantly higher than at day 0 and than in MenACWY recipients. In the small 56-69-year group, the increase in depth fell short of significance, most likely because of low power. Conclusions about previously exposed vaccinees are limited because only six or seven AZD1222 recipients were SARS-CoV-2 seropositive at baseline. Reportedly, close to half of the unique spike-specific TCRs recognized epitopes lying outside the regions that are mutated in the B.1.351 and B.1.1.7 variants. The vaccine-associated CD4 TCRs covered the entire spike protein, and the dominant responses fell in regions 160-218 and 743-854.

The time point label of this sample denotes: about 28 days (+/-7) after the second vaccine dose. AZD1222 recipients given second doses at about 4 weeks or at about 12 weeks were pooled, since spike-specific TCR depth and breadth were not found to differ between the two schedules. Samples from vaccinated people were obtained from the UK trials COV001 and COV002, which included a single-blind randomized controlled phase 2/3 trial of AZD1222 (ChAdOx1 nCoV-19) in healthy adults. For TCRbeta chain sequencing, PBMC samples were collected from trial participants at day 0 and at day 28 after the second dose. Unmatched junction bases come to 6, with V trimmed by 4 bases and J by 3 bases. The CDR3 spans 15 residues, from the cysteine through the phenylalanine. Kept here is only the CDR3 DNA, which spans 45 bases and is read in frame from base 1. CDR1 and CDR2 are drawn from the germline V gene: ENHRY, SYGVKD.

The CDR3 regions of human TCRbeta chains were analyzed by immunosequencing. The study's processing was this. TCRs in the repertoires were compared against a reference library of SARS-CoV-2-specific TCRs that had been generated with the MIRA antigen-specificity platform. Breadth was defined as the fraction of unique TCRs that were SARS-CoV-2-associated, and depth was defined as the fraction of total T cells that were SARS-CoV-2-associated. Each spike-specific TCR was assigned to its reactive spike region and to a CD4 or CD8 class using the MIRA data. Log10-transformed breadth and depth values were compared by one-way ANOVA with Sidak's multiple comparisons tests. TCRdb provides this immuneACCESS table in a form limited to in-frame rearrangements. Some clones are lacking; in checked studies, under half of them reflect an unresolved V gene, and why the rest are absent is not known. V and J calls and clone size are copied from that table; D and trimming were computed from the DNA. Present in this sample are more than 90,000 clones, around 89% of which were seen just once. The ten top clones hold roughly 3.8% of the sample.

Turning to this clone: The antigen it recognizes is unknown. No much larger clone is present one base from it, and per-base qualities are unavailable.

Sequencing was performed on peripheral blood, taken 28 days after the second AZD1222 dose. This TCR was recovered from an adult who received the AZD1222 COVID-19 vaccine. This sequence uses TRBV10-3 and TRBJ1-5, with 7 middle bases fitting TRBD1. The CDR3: CAISGGGSPNQPQHF. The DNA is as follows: TGTGCCATCAGTGGAGGGGGCAGCCCCAATCAGCCCCAGCATTTT.